The clone carrying this T cell receptor beta chain was seen a few times. Its specificity is unknown. The data were taken from a study of T cell repertoires in cytomegalovirus infection. Study-wide context: Based on public TCR beta signatures, there were indications of CMV infection and of a matching HLA type. Study-level points and caveats: HLA-C-restricted CMV clonotypes gave the most frequent clonotype in two of eight donors.

TCRdb re-derived calls from the reads in MiXCR, one entry per CDR3 protein. The data contain about 130,000 distinct CDR3 sequences, over 30% of them seen just once; the ten biggest clones take up approximately 50%. Per germline, CDR1 MGHRA and CDR2 YSYEKL. V dropped 3 bases and J dropped 6; count of bases not matched to a gene: 9. The CDR3 extends over 15 amino acids. Here the sequenced sample was CD8+ T cells from cultured PBMCs, taken from culture after CMV antigen stimulation. V is TRBV4-1 and J is TRBJ2-3; 7 bases align to TRBD2. This TCR derives from a human donor in good health (CMV status not recorded). Some clones in this sample may be carry-over from other donors' samples. The CDR3 sequence: CASSQDWGGWDTQYF. The CDR3 DNA follows: TGCGCCAGCAGCCAGGACTGGGGGGGATGGGATACGCAGTATTTT.